Sequencing of this TCR beta chain was carried out in a study of blood T cell repertoires in COVID-19. Only in-frame clones appear in the TCRdb table, and some are missing; sequencing was by immunoSEQ multiplex PCR. Of some 250,000 clones detected, 86% appear once; the ten largest clones hold about 2.9%. Germline V lookup: CDR1 SGHRS, CDR2 YFSETQ. This CDR3 comprises 15 residues. The V segment lost 5 bases and the J segment 2 bases; nucleotides outside the gene matches: 5. This chain links TRBV5-1 with TRBJ2-3; 10 positions agree with TRBD1. The clonotype originates from a woman in her twenties or thirties who had recovered from COVID-19. What was sequenced was peripheral blood. The CDR3 loop is CASSMDRGNTDTQYF. The CDR3 DNA reads as TGCGCCAGCAGTATGGACAGGGGGAACACAGATACGCAGTATTTT.